This TCR beta chain was sequenced during a study of spatial heterogeneity in lung cancer. V was clipped by 5 bases and J by 4 bases, with 11 bases between them. Germline CDR1 SGHTA, CDR2 FQGNSA. The CDR3 totals 14 residues. A unique molecular identifier was carried by every single TCR cDNA molecule. TCRdb reprocessed the 5' RACE reads via MiXCR and lists one record per CDR3 protein. Among about 7,900 distinct CDR3 sequences listed, around 6.7% were seen once. This clonotype counts as medium-sized (0.01 to 0.1%). Its specificity is unknown. Whole-study findings and limits: How many expanded intratumoral alpha and beta TCRs were present tracked the tumor mutation count, which was a count of nonsynonymous mutations. Beta chains had approximately 14% coverage of tumor T cells, and alpha chains had 7% to 8%.

The time point was: sample taken at primary tumor resection. Patients with untreated early-stage non-small cell lung cancer, numbering roughly 69, were the donors. Unsorted samples of tumor, nontumor lung or frozen PBMC had their whole RNA sequenced. This chain connects TRBV7-2 to TRBJ2-2; no clear D. This receptor was taken from a female donor with early-stage non-small cell lung cancer. Material: lung tumor tissue, obtained at surgery. The CDR3: CASSVRFTTGELFF. The DNA for the CDR3 is TGTGCCAGCAGCGTGCGGTTCACCACCGGGGAGCTGTTTTTT.